Shown below are 24 T cell receptor beta chains from a single sample sequenced in a study of shared clonotypes between healthy human individuals. Profiled with immunoSEQ multiplex PCR; TCRdb holds only in-frame clones, not every one. The sample carries approximately 1.9 million clones, 80% to 95% recorded once. It was CD45RO-negative cells, positively selected for CCR7, that made up naive CD8 cells, with terminally differentiated effector memory CD45RA+ cells excluded. The sequenced sample consisted of naive CD8+ T cells from PBMCs. All receptors come from a man between 18 and 35 years old in good health. Some clones in this sample may be carry-over from other donors' samples.

This clone was counted a few times. The sample holds other DNA sequences that translate to the same CDR3. The chain joins TRBV7-9 to TRBJ1-1; a possible D gene is TRBD1 (5 bases). Trimming took off 1 base at V and 7 bases at J, with 7 bases between the two ends. This CDR3 has 12 amino acids. The germline CDR1 and CDR2 sequences are SEHNR and FQNEAQ (reference sequence). The CDR3 DNA is TGTGCCAGCAGCTTAGTAAGGGGTGAAGCTTTCTTT. Its translation: CASSLVRGEAFF.

This chain links TRBV5-6 with TRBJ1-2; D is possibly TRBD1 (6 bases). Trimming shortened V by 0 bases and J by 1 base, and 13 bases separated the two germline ends. The CDR3 totals 16 residues. Germline V gives CDR1 SGHDT, CDR2 YYEEEE. The CDR3 sequence is CASSLVGGDFNYGYTF. The CDR3 coding sequence is TGTGCCAGCAGCTTGGTGGGGGGCGACTTTAACTATGGCTACACCTTC.

The CDR3 region is CASSLAVNRDWWGQYF. The DNA for the CDR3 is TGTGCCAGCAGCTTAGCGGTTAACAGGGATTGGTGGGGGCAGTACTTC. V gene TRBV7-8 combines with J gene TRBJ2-7, with a possible D match to TRBD1 (6 bases). V shed 0 bases and J shed 9 bases, with 21 bases lying between them. The CDR3 runs 16 residues. CDR1 is SGHVS and CDR2 is FQNEAQ in the germline V gene.

This clone has only one observation. The V and J genes are TRBV6-5 and TRBJ2-3; D call uncertain. Germline assignment: CDR1 MNHEY and CDR2 SVGAGI. V was pared by 2 bases and J by 2 bases, with 11 bases between. There are 15 residues in the CDR3. CDR3 nucleotide sequence: TGTGCCAGCAGTTACGGGGTCAGATACACAGATACGCAGTATTTT. Its translation: CASSYGVRYTDTQYF.

The chain uses TRBV12-5 and TRBJ1-2, with D hard to call. V shed 6 bases and J shed 6 bases, with 14 bases lying between them. Germline V gene sequence: CDR1 LGHNT, CDR2 FRNRAP. This CDR3 contains 13 residues. CDR3 in DNA: TGTGCTAGTGGCCCTCAGGAGGAGGATGGCTACACCTTC. Amino acid sequence: CASGPQEEDGYTF. Complete variable domain (other parts from reference TRBV12-5 and TRBJ1-2): DARVTQTPRHKVTEMGQEVTMRCQPILGHNTVFWYRQTMMQGLELLAYFRNRAPLDDSGMPKDRFSAEMPDATLATLKIQPSEPRDSAVYFCASGPQEEDGYTFGSGTRLTVV.

CDR3 sequence reads: CASSSWTGQTLSYNEQFF. In nucleotides, the CDR3 is TGTGCCAGCAGTTCATGGACGGGACAGACCCTTTCCTACAATGAGCAGTTCTTC. The genes are TRBV27 and TRBJ2-1; 7 bases match TRBD1. The CDR3 length is 18 residues. From germline, CDR1 is MNHEY and CDR2 SMNVEV (reference sequence). V lost 4 bases to trimming and J lost 1 base; unmatched junction nucleotides: 13.

This clone was seen a few times. The gene calls are TRBV7-9 and TRBJ1-5, with TRBD1 as a possible D gene (5 bases). The CDR3 loop spans 14 amino acids. Germline lookup yields CDR1 SEHNR and CDR2 FQNEAQ (reference sequence). The V end lost 5 bases, the J end lost 4 bases, and 12 bases lay between the germline ends. In nucleotides, the CDR3 is TGTGCCAGCAGCCCGAGCGAGGGGAATCAGCCCCAGCATTTT. It yields the protein CASSPSEGNQPQHF.

The chain links TRBV29-1 to TRBJ1-2, with unresolved D. This CDR3 is 13 amino acids long. Deletions cut 7 bases from V and 6 bases from J, with 18 bases between. Looked up from germline, CDR1 is SQVTM and CDR2 is ANQGSEA. The CDR3 loop is CSDAEVGWNGYTF. CDR3 in DNA: TGCAGCGATGCCGAAGTGGGGTGGAATGGCTACACCTTC. Variable domain in full (rest from reference TRBV29-1 and TRBJ1-2): SAVISQKPSRDICQRGTSLTIQCQVDSQVTMMFWYRQQPGQSLTLIATANQGSEATYESGFVIDKFPISRPNLTFSTLTVSNMSPEDSSIYLCSDAEVGWNGYTFGSGTRLTVV.

The chain couples TRBV2 to TRBJ2-5; TRBD2 matches at 16 bases. This CDR3 is 15 amino acids long. Trimming took 6 bases from V and 5 from J; bases not matched to a gene: 3. Germline values: CDR1 SNHLY, CDR2 FYNNEI. The CDR3 DNA reads TGTGCCAGCAGCGGGACTAGCGGGAGGGTCGAGACCCAGTACTTC. Translating it yields CASSGTSGRVETQYF.

Only a few counts were recorded for this clone. The chain uses TRBV25-1 and TRBJ2-5; perhaps TRBD2 as D (5 bases). The J call may be mistaken, given a closer DNA end match to TRBJ2-7. The CDR3 is 11 amino acids. Germline V gene lookup returns CDR1 MGHDK and CDR2 SYGVNS. CDR3 sequence: CASSGGYEQYF. DNA for the CDR3: TGTGCCAGCAGTGGAGGGTACGAGCAGTACTTC.

The rearrangement links TRBV11-3 to TRBJ2-7, with D hard to call. The germline V and J ends were trimmed by 5 bases and 3 bases, with 14 bases remaining between them. Germline V gives CDR1 SGHNT, CDR2 YENEEA. The CDR3 sequence is 14 residues long. The CDR3 sequence is CASSPHGRFYEQYF. The CDR3 DNA sequence: TGTGCCAGCAGCCCCCACGGGCGGTTCTACGAGCAGTACTTC.

The J gene is TRBJ1-5, the V gene TRBV28, with TRBD1 identical over 12 bases. The CDR3 spans 21 residues. CDR1 is MDHEN and CDR2 is SYDVKM in the germline V gene. The junction had 16 bases not matched to a gene; V was cut back by 3 bases and J by 1 base. CDR3 in DNA: TGTGCCAGCAGTTTCAGCAGGGACAGGGGGCCCATCATTCTAAGCAATCAGCCCCAGCATTTT. The encoded protein is CASSFSRDRGPIILSNQPQHF.

In DNA form, the CDR3 reads TGTGCCAGCAGCAAAAGGGTCCAGCCTCAGAGGTACGAGCAGTACTTC. Protein sequence: CASSKRVQPQRYEQYF. The chain uses TRBV21-1 and TRBJ2-7. TRBV21-1 is a pseudogene. The CDR3 covers 16 residues.

This clone was counted once. This chain links TRBV6-6 with TRBJ2-3, with unresolved D. Between the trimmed V and J ends, which lost 3 bases and 2 bases, there was a span of 12 bases. Germline V lookup: CDR1 MNHNY, CDR2 SVGAGI (reference sequence). The CDR3 length is 15 residues. CDR3 sequence reads: CASSYGYGSTDTQYF. DNA for the CDR3: TGTGCCAGCAGTTATGGCTACGGGTCCACAGATACGCAGTATTTT.

The chain links TRBV10-3 to TRBJ1-2, with D hard to call. V dropped 7 bases and J dropped 2 bases, with 8 bases sitting between them. The CDR3 totals 12 residues. In germline, CDR1 is ENHRY, CDR2 SYGVKD. The CDR3 region has the DNA TGTGCCATCAAAAAGGACAACTATGGCTACACCTTC. This translates into CAIKKDNYGYTF.

This chain uses TRBV6-1 with TRBJ2-2; perhaps D is TRBD1 or TRBD2 (6 bases each). Germline values: CDR1 MNHNS, CDR2 SASEGT. V gave up 1 base and J gave up 6 bases, with 12 bases separating them. The CDR3 is 15 residues long. The CDR3 DNA reads TGTGCCAGCAGTGAAGGGTTCGGGGGCCCCGGGGAGCTGTTTTTT. Translation gives CASSEGFGGPGELFF.

A word on this clone: The same CDR3 arises from other DNA sequences in this sample as well. The chain uses TRBV27 and TRBJ2-7; perhaps TRBD2 as D (6 bases). From germline, CDR1 is MNHEY and CDR2 SMNVEV (reference sequence). This CDR3 is built from 14 residues. V lost 6 bases to trimming and J lost 0 bases, with 12 bases between them. CDR3: CASRGLASSYEQYF. The DNA for the CDR3 is TGTGCCAGCAGGGGACTCGCCAGCTCCTACGAGCAGTACTTC.

This chain links TRBV5-8 with TRBJ2-1; 11 bases agree with TRBD2. Germline assignment: CDR1 SGHTS and CDR2 YDEGEE. V shed 0 bases, J shed 15 bases, and the junction held 8 bases outside the gene matches. There are 14 residues in the CDR3. As DNA, the CDR3 is TGTGCCAGCAGCTTGGAGTCTACTAGCGGGAGTAGGTTCTTC. It specifies CASSLESTSGSRFF.

The chain joins TRBV7-6 to TRBJ2-7; possible D gene TRBD1, 6 bases. CDR3 size: 14 residues. Germline V gene sequence: CDR1 SGHVS, CDR2 FNYEAQ. V lost 1 base to trimming and J lost 6 bases, with 13 bases between them. The CDR3 region has the DNA TGTGCCAGCAGCTTAGGTTGGATAGGGGGCGAGCAGTACTTC. Residues: CASSLGWIGGEQYF.

J is TRBJ2-6 and V is TRBV15, with no clear D. V lost 7 bases, J lost 0 bases, and 13 bases lay in between. CDR3 size: 16 residues. Germline assignment: CDR1 LNHNV and CDR2 YYDKDF (reference sequence). The CDR3 sequence: CATNAVVGSGANVLTF. CDR3 nucleotide sequence: TGTGCCACCAACGCCGTCGTTGGCTCTGGGGCCAACGTCCTGACTTTC.

The chain is built from TRBV27 and TRBJ2-7; D is ambiguous. V dropped 5 bases and J dropped 5 bases, with 4 bases sitting between them. Germline CDR1 and CDR2: MNHEY and SMNVEV (reference sequence). This CDR3 has 10 amino acids. In DNA, the CDR3 is TGTGCCAGCAGTAGCCACGAGCAGTACTTC. Its translation is CASSSHEQYF.

CDR3 nucleotide sequence: TGTGCCAGCAGTTCTCGATATGAGCAGTTCTTC. Translation: CASSSRYEQFF. The chain joins TRBV27 to TRBJ2-1; D is uncertain. The germline V gene encodes CDR1 MNHEY and CDR2 SMNVEV (reference sequence). The CDR3 is 11 amino acids. V dropped 4 bases and J dropped 8 bases, with 6 bases sitting between them.

DNA for the CDR3: TGTGCCAGCAGCCCGGATCTCGGACTAGCGGGAGCCCCCGCCTACGAGCAGTACTTC. Residues: CASSPDLGLAGAPAYEQYF. This chain uses TRBV5-8 with TRBJ2-7; the match to TRBD2 covers 13 bases. Germline values: CDR1 SGHTS, CDR2 YDEGEE. V shed 4 bases, J shed 2 bases, and the junction held 15 bases outside the gene matches. This CDR3 comprises 19 residues.

This clone appeared a single time. The rearrangement links TRBV7-9 to TRBJ2-1; D is unclear. CDR3 length equals 13 residues. Trimming took off 5 bases at V and 15 bases at J, with 20 bases between the two ends. Germline V gives CDR1 SEHNR, CDR2 FQNEAQ (reference sequence). CDR3 coding DNA: TGTGCCAGCAGCCCTCCGGATCATTCAGGACGGTTCTTC. Amino acid sequence: CASSPPDHSGRFF.